The 32 T cell receptor beta chains given below trace back to one sample, sequenced in a study of T cell repertoires in cytomegalovirus infection (dated by TCRdb to between 2017 and 2020). Sequenced using an Illumina HiSeq 1500. TCRdb trimmed public reads at Q25 via fastp, called clones via MiXCR and kept in-frame beta chains. Rows are unified per CDR3 protein, each entry keeping the most common DNA and genes. Recorded for this sample are around 300,000 distinct CDR3 sequences; over 7.5% of them occurred a single time. The ten largest clones take up over 3.5% of the sample. Sequencing was performed on PBMCs. The receptor source for this set is a human donor in good health (CMV status not recorded). Some clones in this sample may be carry-over from other donors' samples.

This clonotype was recorded many times. The rearrangement uses TRBV11-1 and TRBJ1-4, with D tentatively TRBD1 (5 bases). The germline V gene encodes CDR1 SGHAT and CDR2 FQDESV (reference sequence). Trimming stripped 2 bases from V and 3 bases from J, with 13 bases between. The length of the CDR3 is 16 residues. For the CDR3, the DNA is TGTGCCAGCAGCTTAACAGGAGTGCGGGCTAATGAAAAACTGTTTTTT. Its protein product is CASSLTGVRANEKLFF. Filled out from reference TRBV11-1 and TRBJ1-4, the complete variable domain reads EAEVAQSPRYKITEKSQAVAFWCDPISGHATLYWYRQILGQGPELLVQFQDESVVDDSQLPKDRFSAERLKGVDSTLKIQPAELGDSAMYLCASSLTGVRANEKLFFGSGTQLSVL.

Remarks on this clonotype: The CDR3 end shows no conserved phenylalanine or tryptophan, and so a read error is likely. This chain uses TRBV5-5 with TRBJ1-3; TRBD1 might be the D (5 bases). V lost 4 bases and J lost 8, with 16 bases in between. This CDR3 comprises 14 residues. From germline, CDR1 is SGHKS and CDR2 YYEKEE (reference sequence). CDR3 region: CASSPGTAADTIYL. The CDR3 bases are TGTGCCAGCAGCCCGGGGACGGCGGCGGACACCATATATCTT.

This clonotype was counted only a few times. This rearrangement joins TRBV4-2 to TRBJ1-5, with D perhaps matching TRBD1 (5 bases). V lost 7 bases to trimming and J lost 2 bases, with 18 bases between them. Looked up from germline, CDR1 is LGHNA and CDR2 is YNFKEQ. The CDR3 has 16 amino acids. This CDR3 reads CASTRTLNGGNQPQHF. DNA for the CDR3: TGTGCCAGCACCCGGACATTAAACGGAGGCAATCAGCCCCAGCATTTT.

There are a few counts of this clonotype. The chain links TRBV7-9 to TRBJ2-1, with D possibly matching TRBD2 (6 bases). The germline V gene encodes CDR1 SEHNR and CDR2 FQNEAQ (reference sequence). This CDR3 has 15 amino acids. Trimming took off 11 bases at V and 0 bases at J, with 17 bases between the two ends. CDR3 amino acids: CAWQASESSYNEQFF. In DNA form, the CDR3 reads TGTGCCTGGCAGGCTAGCGAGTCCTCCTACAATGAGCAGTTCTTC.

This chain connects TRBV20-1 to TRBJ1-1; possible D gene TRBD1, 6 bases. The length of the CDR3 is 12 residues. Per germline, CDR1 DFQATT and CDR2 SNEGSKA (reference sequence). With 2 bases removed from V and 4 bases from J, the gap between germline ends came to 8 bases. The CDR3 nucleotides read TGCAGTGCTAGACGAGGGGGCACTGAAGCTTTCTTT. As protein: CSARRGGTEAFF.

This clonotype was observed a few times. V and J are TRBV14 and TRBJ2-1; D might be TRBD1 or TRBD2, each matching 6 bases. V was clipped by 0 bases and J by 9 bases, with 21 bases between them. The germline gives CDR1 SGHDN, CDR2 FVKESK. The CDR3 covers 17 residues. The CDR3 DNA reads TGTGCCAGCAGCCAAGATGGAGGAGGGGGATGGGCCTCTGAGCAGTTCTTC. Its translation is CASSQDGGGGWASEQFF.

This clonotype was counted at least ten times. This chain connects TRBV5-4 to TRBJ2-1, with 10 bases aligning to TRBD1. Germline-derived CDR1 and CDR2 are SGHNT and YYREEE (reference sequence). V shed 4 bases and J 7 bases; nucleotides not matched to a gene: 8. CDR3 size: 15 residues. DNA of the CDR3: TGTGCCAGCAGCCCAACGAGACAGGGGGCAAATGAGCAGTTCTTC. Translating gives CASSPTRQGANEQFF. The full variable domain, its missing parts supplied by reference TRBV5-4 and TRBJ2-1, is ETGVTQSPTHLIKTRGQQVTLRCSSQSGHNTVSWYQQALGQGPQFIFQYYREEENGRGNFPPRFSGLQFPNYSSELNVNALELDDSALYLCASSPTRQGANEQFFGPGTRLTVL.

In its sample, this clonotype was seen many times. The J gene is TRBJ1-2, the V gene TRBV7-2; D call uncertain. Trimming removed 5 bases at V and 4 bases at J, with 11 bases between. This CDR3 spans 13 amino acids. CDR1 and CDR2 (germline): SGHTA, FQGNSA. This chain's CDR3 is CASSLTAPYGYTF. As DNA, the CDR3 is TGTGCCAGCAGCCTTACAGCGCCCTATGGCTACACCTTC.

This clonotype was seen a handful of times. This chain joins TRBV2 and TRBJ2-7, with 13 bases aligning to TRBD2. The junction had 5 bases not matched to a gene; V was cut back by 6 bases and J by 0 bases. Germline V CDR1 and CDR2: SNHLY, FYNNEI. This CDR3 spans 16 amino acids. The CDR3 is CASSKWTSGSSYEQYF. The CDR3 region has the DNA TGTGCCAGCAGCAAATGGACTAGCGGGAGCTCCTACGAGCAGTACTTC.

The genes are TRBV28 and TRBJ2-3, with D perhaps assigned TRBD1 or TRBD2 (6 bases each). The V gene's germline CDR1 is MDHEN and CDR2 SYDVKM. The CDR3 length is 18 residues. The V end was cut by 2 bases, the J end by 1 base, with 19 bases between. In nucleotides, the CDR3 is TGTGCCAGCAGTTTAAACGGGGCGGGACACCCAGGCACAGATACGCAGTATTTT. As protein: CASSLNGAGHPGTDTQYF.

This clonotype has ten or more counts. The V call is TRBV7-2, the J call TRBJ2-3, with D unresolved. The germline gives CDR1 SGHTA, CDR2 FQGNSA. Trimming took 6 bases from V and 9 from J, leaving 13 bases between them. This CDR3 is 12 amino acids long. The CDR3 DNA sequence: TGTGCCAGCAGACAGAACCATAACACGCAGTATTTT. It encodes CASRQNHNTQYF. The whole variable domain, filled in from reference TRBV7-2 and TRBJ2-3, reads GAGVSQSPSNKVTEKGKDVELRCDPISGHTALYWYRQSLGQGLEFLIYFQGNSAPDKSGLPSDRFSAERTGGSVSTLTIQRTQQEDSAVYLCASRQNHNTQYFGPGTRLTVL.

This clonotype was seen only once. This rearrangement joins TRBV30 to TRBJ2-2; no reliable D call. V lost 3 bases and J 0 bases, leaving 8 bases between the germline ends. This CDR3 comprises 14 residues. Germline CDR1 is GTSNPN and CDR2 is SVGIG (reference sequence). This CDR3 is CAWREGPNTGELFF. CDR3 DNA: TGTGCCTGGAGGGAAGGTCCGAACACCGGGGAGCTGTTTTTT. Variable domain in full (rest from reference TRBV30 and TRBJ2-2): SQTIHQWPATLVQPVGSPLSLECTVEGTSNPNLYWYRQAAGRGLQLLFYSVGIGQISSEVPQNLSASRPQDRQFILSSKKLLLSDSGFYLCAWREGPNTGELFFGEGSRLTVL.

This sequence joins TRBV7-2 and TRBJ1-1, with D unresolved. CDR1 is SGHTA, CDR2 FQGNSA, per germline. V was clipped by 2 bases and J by 1 base, with 8 bases between them. The CDR3 is 14 residues long. CDR3 DNA sequence: TGTGCCAGCAGCTTATCCCGGAGGAACACTGAAGCTTTCTTT. This codes for CASSLSRRNTEAFF.

V gene TRBV12-3 or TRBV12-4 combines with J gene TRBJ1-4, with a possible D match to TRBD1 (6 bases). The V end lost 8 bases, the J end lost 7 bases, and 17 bases lay between the germline ends. This CDR3 comprises 14 residues. CDR3 sequence: CASGLDSETEKLFF. As DNA, the CDR3 is TGTGCCAGCGGCTTGGACAGCGAGACTGAAAAACTGTTTTTT.

V and J are TRBV4-2 and TRBJ2-1; TRBD2 is a possible D gene (5 bases). Trimming shortened V by 3 bases and J by 4 bases, and 16 bases separated the two germline ends. Germline loops: CDR1 LGHNA, CDR2 YNFKEQ. This CDR3 spans 16 amino acids. Written as DNA, the CDR3 is TGTGCCAGCAGCCAGAGGGAGAATCGAGGGTACAATGAGCAGTTCTTC. This codes for CASSQRENRGYNEQFF.

This clonotype was seen only a few times. The V and J genes are TRBV20-1 and TRBJ2-6; D possibly matches TRBD1 or TRBD2 (5 bases each). The CDR3 sequence is 15 residues long. Trimming pared 6 bases from V and 0 bases from J, leaving 12 bases between. CDR1 is DFQATT, CDR2 SNEGSKA, per germline (reference sequence). The CDR3 bases are TGCAGTGCCCGGGACGCCTTCTCTGGGGCCAACGTCCTGACTTTC. Translating gives CSARDAFSGANVLTF.

In this sample, this clonotype turned up many times. This sequence joins TRBV11-2 and TRBJ2-7, with D possibly being TRBD2 (7 bases). Between the trimmed V and J ends, which lost 5 bases and 2 bases, there was a span of 16 bases. The CDR3 is 15 residues long. The germline gives CDR1 SGHAT, CDR2 FQNNGV. The CDR3 here is CASSARRGGTYEQYF. CDR3 nucleotides: TGTGCCAGCAGCGCCCGTAGGGGGGGAACCTACGAGCAGTACTTC.

This clonotype has a handful of counts. This CDR3 is CASTKDPRGEKLFF. The CDR3 nucleotides are TGTGCCAGTACCAAGGACCCCCGGGGTGAAAAACTGTTTTTT. This chain links TRBV19 with TRBJ1-4; D remains unclear. The V gene lost 7 bases and the J gene lost 7 bases, with 16 bases spanning the gap. The CDR3 contains 14 residues. Per the germline V gene, CDR1 is LNHDA and CDR2 is SQIVND (reference sequence). The whole variable domain, filled in from reference TRBV19 and TRBJ1-4, reads DGGITQSPKYLFRKEGQNVTLSCEQNLNHDAMYWYRQDPGQGLRLIYYSQIVNDFQKGDIAEGYSVSREKKESFPLTVTSAQKNPTAFYLCASTKDPRGEKLFFGSGTQLSVL.

In its sample, this clonotype was seen a few times. This sequence joins TRBV6-2 or TRBV6-3 and TRBJ2-7, with D perhaps matching TRBD1 or TRBD2 (6 bases each). This CDR3 is 16 amino acids long. CDR1 is MNHEY, CDR2 SVGEGT, per germline. Trimming removed 7 bases from V and 3 bases from J, with 22 bases in between. For the CDR3, the DNA is TGTGCCAGCACGGTACCGGGGGCTAGTGAGGACTACGAGCAGTACTTC. It encodes CASTVPGASEDYEQYF.

The chain joins TRBV6-5 to TRBJ1-4; 9 bases are a match to TRBD1. Trimming at V came to 4 bases and at J to 0 bases, leaving 9 bases not matched to a gene. From germline, CDR1 is MNHEY and CDR2 SVGAGI. The CDR3 covers 18 residues. The CDR3 protein is CASSSTDRGYTTNEKLFF. The CDR3 DNA reads TGTGCCAGCAGTTCTACGGACAGGGGATATACAACTAATGAAAAACTGTTTTTT.

This chain joins TRBV7-9 and TRBJ2-1; no firm D call. Trimming removed 5 bases from V and 5 bases from J, with 13 bases in between. Germline CDR1 SEHNR, CDR2 FQNEAQ (reference sequence). CDR3 length equals 14 residues. Here the CDR3 reads CASSPPALDNEQFF. CDR3 sequence (DNA): TGTGCCAGCAGCCCCCCAGCTTTAGACAATGAGCAGTTCTTC.

The chain couples TRBV10-3 to TRBJ2-5, with 8 bases fitting TRBD2. Trimming at V came to 11 bases and at J to 5 bases, leaving 13 bases not matched to a gene. CDR1 and CDR2 (germline): ENHRY, SYGVKD. The CDR3 is made up of 14 amino acids. The CDR3 bases are TGTGCCTCCCAAGATTTCTTAGCGGGGGAGACCCAGTACTTC. Its translation: CASQDFLAGETQYF.

This clonotype was seen more than once but under ten times. This chain uses TRBV12-3 or TRBV12-4 with TRBJ1-5; D gene uncertain. Between the trimmed V and J ends, which lost 6 bases and 3 bases, there was a span of 6 bases. The CDR3 extends over 12 amino acids. CDR3 bases: TGTGCCAGCAGACGGAACAATCAGCCCCAGCATTTT. Its translation: CASRRNNQPQHF.

The rearrangement joins TRBV4-2 to TRBJ2-5; perhaps TRBD2 as D (6 bases). V dropped 1 base and J dropped 4 bases, with 13 bases sitting between them. Germline values: CDR1 LGHNA, CDR2 YNFKEQ. This CDR3 contains 15 residues. The CDR3 DNA sequence: TGTGCCAGCAGCCAAGTGGCTAGCGCCGGAGAGACCCAGTACTTC. It yields the protein CASSQVASAGETQYF.

This clonotype has just a few counts. The J gene is TRBJ1-2, the V gene TRBV29-1; 7 bases map to TRBD1. Germline V gene data show CDR1 as SQVTM and CDR2 as ANQGSEA. V trimming: 3 bases; J trimming: 5 bases; junction bases outside the gene matches: 9. CDR3 length: 14 residues. The CDR3 bases are TGCAGCGTTGACAGACAGGGAGGGGAATATGGCTACACCTTC. It translates to CSVDRQGGEYGYTF.

This clonotype was detected many times. V gene TRBV2 combines with J gene TRBJ1-6; no definite D call. The CDR3 is made up of 15 amino acids. V dropped 9 bases and J dropped 5 bases, with 17 bases sitting between them. CDR1 is SNHLY and CDR2 is FYNNEI in the germline V gene. The chain's CDR3 is CASRNRHLNNSPLHF. The CDR3 DNA is TGTGCCAGTCGAAATCGACATCTGAATAATTCACCCCTCCACTTT. The full variable domain, its missing parts supplied by reference TRBV2 and TRBJ1-6, is EPEVTQTPSHQVTQMGQEVILRCVPISNHLYFYWYRQILGQKVEFLVSFYNNEISEKSEIFDDQFSVERPDGSNFTLKIRSTKLEDSAMYFCASRNRHLNNSPLHFGNGTRLTVT.

The chain is built from TRBV7-8 and TRBJ2-7; 11 nucleotides line up with TRBD2. The CDR3 is 14 residues long. The V segment lost 5 bases and the J segment 4 bases; nucleotides outside the gene matches: 4. Looked up from germline, CDR1 is SGHVS and CDR2 is FQNEAQ. CDR3 coding DNA: TGTGCCAGCAGCCCGTGGACTAGCGGGTACGAGCAGTACTTC. Protein product: CASSPWTSGYEQYF.

This clonotype was recorded at least ten times. The chain recombines TRBV11-2 with TRBJ2-3; 9 positions agree with TRBD2. Trimming at V came to 1 base and at J to 4 bases, leaving 18 bases not matched to a gene. CDR1 is SGHAT and CDR2 is FQNNGV in the germline V gene. This CDR3 region has 20 residues. The CDR3 DNA follows: TGTGCCAGCAGCTTAGCCCGTCTCTCCATGGCGGGAGGGCCGGCAGATACGCAGTATTTT. This codes for CASSLARLSMAGGPADTQYF.

This clonotype was seen repeatedly, ten times or more. The rearrangement links TRBV14 to TRBJ1-2, with 7 bases matching TRBD1. The CDR3 loop spans 15 amino acids. Germline V gene lookup returns CDR1 SGHDN and CDR2 FVKESK. V dropped 0 bases and J dropped 7; count of bases not matched to a gene: 8. The CDR3 here is CASSQDRQGLGGYTF. CDR3 nucleotide sequence: TGTGCCAGCAGCCAAGATAGACAGGGCCTTGGTGGCTACACCTTC.

This sequence joins TRBV6-1 and TRBJ2-3, with 11 bases lining up with TRBD2. The germline CDR1 and CDR2 sequences are MNHNS and SASEGT. V was clipped by 5 bases and J by 5 bases; unmatched bases: 9. This CDR3 spans 16 amino acids. In nucleotides, the CDR3 is TGTGCCAGCAGTCGCTCACTAGCGGGGGTGGAAGATACGCAGTATTTT. Its translation: CASSRSLAGVEDTQYF.

CDR3 DNA sequence: TGTGCCAGCAGCCCCCGGACAGGGAGGCGTGAGACCCAGTACTTC. Translated, it gives CASSPRTGRRETQYF. The rearrangement uses TRBV9 and TRBJ2-5; 8 bases are shared with TRBD1. V lost 4 bases and J lost 5; bases outside the gene matches: 10. The CDR3 length is 15 residues. Germline V gene data show CDR1 as SGDLS and CDR2 as YYNGEE.

Concerning this clonotype itself: A much larger clone is a single base away; this may be a read error. The genes are TRBV27 and TRBJ2-3; D gene ambiguous. CDR1 is MNHEY and CDR2 is SMNVEV in the germline V gene (reference sequence). The CDR3 spans 14 residues. Deletions cut 11 bases from V and 2 bases from J, with 17 bases between. Here the CDR3 reads CAPLQLGSTDTQYF. In DNA, the CDR3 is TGTGCCCCCCTCCAGCTGGGATCCACAGATACGCAGTATTTT.